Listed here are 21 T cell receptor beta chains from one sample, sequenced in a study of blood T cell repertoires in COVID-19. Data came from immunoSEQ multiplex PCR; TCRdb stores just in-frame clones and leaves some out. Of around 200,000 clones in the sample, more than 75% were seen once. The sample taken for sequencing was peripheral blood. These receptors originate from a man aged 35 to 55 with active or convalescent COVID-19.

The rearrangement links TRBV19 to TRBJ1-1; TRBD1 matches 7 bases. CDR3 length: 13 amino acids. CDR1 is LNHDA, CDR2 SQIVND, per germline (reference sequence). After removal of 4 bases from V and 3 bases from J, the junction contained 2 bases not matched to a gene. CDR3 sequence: CASSTDRDTEAFF. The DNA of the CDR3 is TGTGCCAGTAGTACCGACAGGGACACTGAAGCTTTCTTT.

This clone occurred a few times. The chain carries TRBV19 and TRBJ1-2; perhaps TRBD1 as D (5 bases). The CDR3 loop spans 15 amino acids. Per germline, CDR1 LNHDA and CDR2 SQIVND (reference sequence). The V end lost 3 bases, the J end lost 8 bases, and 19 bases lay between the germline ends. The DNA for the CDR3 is TGTGCCAGTAGTATTTCGTCAGGTCGACAGCGCGGCTACACCTTC. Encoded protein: CASSISSGRQRGYTF.

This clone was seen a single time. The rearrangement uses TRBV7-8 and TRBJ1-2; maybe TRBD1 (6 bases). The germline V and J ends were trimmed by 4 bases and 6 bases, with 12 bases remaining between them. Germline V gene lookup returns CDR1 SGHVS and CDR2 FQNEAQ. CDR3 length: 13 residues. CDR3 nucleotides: TGTGCCAGCAGCTCCAGGGGTCCTGATGGCTACACCTTC. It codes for CASSSRGPDGYTF.

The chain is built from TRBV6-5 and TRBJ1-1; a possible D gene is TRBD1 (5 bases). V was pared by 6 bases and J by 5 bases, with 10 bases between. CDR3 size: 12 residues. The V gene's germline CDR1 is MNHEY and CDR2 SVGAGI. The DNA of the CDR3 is TGTGCCAGCAGCGGGACTTATACTGAAGCTTTCTTT. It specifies CASSGTYTEAFF.

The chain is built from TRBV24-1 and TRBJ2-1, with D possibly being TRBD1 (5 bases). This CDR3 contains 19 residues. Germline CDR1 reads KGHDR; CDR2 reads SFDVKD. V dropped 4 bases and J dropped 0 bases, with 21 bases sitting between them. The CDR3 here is CATSDQTLDSSSSYNEQFF. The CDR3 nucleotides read TGTGCCACCAGTGACCAAACCCTCGACAGCTCTAGCTCCTACAATGAGCAGTTCTTC.

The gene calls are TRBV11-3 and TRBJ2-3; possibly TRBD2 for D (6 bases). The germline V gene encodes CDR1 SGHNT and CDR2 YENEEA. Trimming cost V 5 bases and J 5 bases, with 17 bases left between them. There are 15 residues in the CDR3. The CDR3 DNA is TGTGCCAGCAGCCCAGCGCGGGGTCTGAGAGATACGCAGTATTTT. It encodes CASSPARGLRDTQYF.

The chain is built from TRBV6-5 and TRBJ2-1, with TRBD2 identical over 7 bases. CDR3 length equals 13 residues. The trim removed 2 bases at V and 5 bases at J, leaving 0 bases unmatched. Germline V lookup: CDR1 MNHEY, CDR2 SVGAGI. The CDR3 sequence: CASSYGGDNEQFF. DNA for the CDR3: TGTGCCAGCAGTTACGGGGGGGACAATGAGCAGTTCTTC.

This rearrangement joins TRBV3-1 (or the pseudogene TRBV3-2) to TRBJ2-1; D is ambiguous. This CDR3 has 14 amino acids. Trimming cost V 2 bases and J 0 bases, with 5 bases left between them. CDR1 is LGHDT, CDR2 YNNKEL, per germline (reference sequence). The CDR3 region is CASSQKSSYNEQFF. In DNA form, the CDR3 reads TGTGCCAGCAGCCAAAAGAGCTCCTACAATGAGCAGTTCTTC.

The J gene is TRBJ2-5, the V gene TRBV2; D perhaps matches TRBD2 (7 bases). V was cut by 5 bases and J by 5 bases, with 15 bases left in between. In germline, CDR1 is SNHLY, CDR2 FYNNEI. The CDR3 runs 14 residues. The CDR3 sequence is CASSRMGGGETQYF. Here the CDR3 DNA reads TGTGCCAGCAGTCGCATGGGGGGGGGCGAGACCCAGTACTTC. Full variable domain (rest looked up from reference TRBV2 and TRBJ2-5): EPEVTQTPSHQVTQMGQEVILRCVPISNHLYFYWYRQILGQKVEFLVSFYNNEISEKSEIFDDQFSVERPDGSNFTLKIRSTKLEDSAMYFCASSRMGGGETQYFGPGTRLLVL.

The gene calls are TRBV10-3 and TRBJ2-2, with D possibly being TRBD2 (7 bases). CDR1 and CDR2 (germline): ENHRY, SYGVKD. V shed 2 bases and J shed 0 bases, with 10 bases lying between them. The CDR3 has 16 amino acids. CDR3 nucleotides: TGTGCCATCAGTGAGGGGGGGGCCTCGAACACCGGGGAGCTGTTTTTT. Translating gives CAISEGGASNTGELFF.

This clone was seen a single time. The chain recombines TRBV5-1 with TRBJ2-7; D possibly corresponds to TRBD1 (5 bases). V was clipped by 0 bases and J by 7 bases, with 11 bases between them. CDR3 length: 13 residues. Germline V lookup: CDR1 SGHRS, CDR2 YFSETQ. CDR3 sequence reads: CASSLDANREQYF. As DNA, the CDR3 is TGCGCCAGCAGCTTGGATGCGAACAGGGAGCAGTACTTC.

The CDR3 DNA follows: TGTGCCAGCAGCCGTCCCGACAGGGCGGGCACTGAAGCTTTCTTT. It codes for CASSRPDRAGTEAFF. This chain connects TRBV5-5 to TRBJ1-1, with 7 bases lining up with TRBD1. CDR3 size: 15 residues. Germline CDR1 and CDR2: SGHKS and YYEKEE (reference sequence). J was trimmed by 4 bases and V by 4 bases; bases with no gene match: 10.

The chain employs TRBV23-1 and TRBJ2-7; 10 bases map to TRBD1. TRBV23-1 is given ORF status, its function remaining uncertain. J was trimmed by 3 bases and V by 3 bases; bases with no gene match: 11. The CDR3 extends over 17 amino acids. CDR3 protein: CASSHPPGTGDNYEQYF. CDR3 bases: TGCGCCAGCAGTCATCCACCCGGGACAGGGGACAACTACGAGCAGTACTTC.

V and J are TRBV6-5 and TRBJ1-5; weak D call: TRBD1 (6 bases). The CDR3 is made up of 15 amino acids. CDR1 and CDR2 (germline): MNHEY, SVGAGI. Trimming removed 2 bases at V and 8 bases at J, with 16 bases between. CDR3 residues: CASSYGGGGKEPQHF. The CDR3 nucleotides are TGTGCCAGCAGTTACGGCGGGGGCGGGAAAGAGCCCCAGCATTTT.

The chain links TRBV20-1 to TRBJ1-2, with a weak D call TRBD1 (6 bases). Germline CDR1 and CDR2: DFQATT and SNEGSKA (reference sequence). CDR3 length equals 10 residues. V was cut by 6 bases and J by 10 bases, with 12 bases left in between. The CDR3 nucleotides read TGCAGTGCCTCCCTGGGGGCCTACACCTTC. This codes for CSASLGAYTF.

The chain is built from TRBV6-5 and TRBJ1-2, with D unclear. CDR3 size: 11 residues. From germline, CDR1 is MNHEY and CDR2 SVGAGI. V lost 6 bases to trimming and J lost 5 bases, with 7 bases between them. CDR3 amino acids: CASSDNYGYTF. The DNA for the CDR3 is TGTGCCAGCAGCGACAATTATGGCTACACCTTC.

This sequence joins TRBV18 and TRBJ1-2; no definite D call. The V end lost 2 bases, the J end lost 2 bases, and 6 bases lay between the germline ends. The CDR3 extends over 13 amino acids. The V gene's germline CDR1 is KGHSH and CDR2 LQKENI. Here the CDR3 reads CASSPEKNYGYTF. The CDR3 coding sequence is TGTGCCAGCTCACCAGAGAAGAACTATGGCTACACCTTC.

The CDR3 protein is CASSLAPSGGQETQYF. CDR3 nucleotide sequence: TGTGCCAGCAGCTTAGCTCCTAGCGGGGGGCAAGAGACCCAGTACTTC. The V and J genes are TRBV11-3 and TRBJ2-5; 11 bases line up with TRBD2. The CDR3 has 16 residues. Germline values: CDR1 SGHNT, CDR2 YENEEA. The J segment lost 2 bases and the V segment lost 1 base, leaving 3 bases of the junction unmatched. Together with reference TRBV11-3 and TRBJ2-5, the CDR3 gives the full variable domain: EAGVVQSPRYKIIEKKQPVAFWCNPISGHNTLYWYLQNLGQGPELLIRYENEEAVDDSQLPKDRFSAERLKGVDSTLKIQPAELGDSAVYLCASSLAPSGGQETQYFGPGTRLLVL.

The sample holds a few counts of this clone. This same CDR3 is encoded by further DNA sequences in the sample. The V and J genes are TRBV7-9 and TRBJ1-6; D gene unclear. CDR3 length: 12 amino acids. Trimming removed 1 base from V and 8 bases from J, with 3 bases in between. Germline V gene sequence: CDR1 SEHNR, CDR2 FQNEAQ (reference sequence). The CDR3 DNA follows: TGTGCCAGCAGCTTAGGAGATTCACCCCTCCACTTT. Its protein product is CASSLGDSPLHF.

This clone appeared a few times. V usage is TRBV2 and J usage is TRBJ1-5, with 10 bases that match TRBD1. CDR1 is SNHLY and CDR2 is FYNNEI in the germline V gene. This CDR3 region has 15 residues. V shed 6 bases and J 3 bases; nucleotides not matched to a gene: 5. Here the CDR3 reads CASRTGTGANQPQHF. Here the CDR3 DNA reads TGTGCCAGCAGAACCGGGACAGGGGCCAATCAGCCCCAGCATTTT.

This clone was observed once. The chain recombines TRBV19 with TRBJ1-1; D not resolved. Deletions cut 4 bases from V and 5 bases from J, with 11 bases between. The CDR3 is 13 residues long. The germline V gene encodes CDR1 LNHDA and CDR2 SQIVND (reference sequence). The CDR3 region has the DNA TGTGCCAGTAGTAACTTCCCGGGAACTGAAGCTTTCTTT. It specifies CASSNFPGTEAFF.